This paragraph reports one TCR beta chain. Clones were read by immunoSEQ multiplex PCR, and TCRdb kept only the in-frame ones, dropping some. Of hundreds of thousands of clones detected, around 87% appear once; the ten largest clones hold roughly 2%. This CDR3 is built from 15 residues. Germline CDR1 is SGHRS and CDR2 is YFSETQ. The V gene lost 1 base and the J gene lost 1 base, with 9 bases spanning the gap. These data belong to a study of blood T cell repertoires in COVID-19. Study information: Spain, Italy and the United States supplied samples that represented acute and convalescent COVID-19.

The sequenced sample was peripheral blood. This TCR came from a woman aged 55-70 years with COVID-19, enrolled during active disease. The gene calls are TRBV5-1 and TRBJ1-5, with D perhaps matching TRBD1 (5 bases). CDR3 in DNA: TGCGCCAGCAGCTTGCTCGGACACAGCAATCAGCCCCAGCATTTT. Translation: CASSLLGHSNQPQHF. Filled out from reference TRBV5-1 and TRBJ1-5, the complete variable domain reads KAGVTQTPRYLIKTRGQQVTLSCSPISGHRSVSWYQQTPGQGLQFLFEYFSETQRNKGNFPGRFSGRQFSNSRSEMNVSTLELGDSALYLCASSLLGHSNQPQHFGDGTRLSIL.